The clone carrying this T cell receptor (beta chain) was seen more than once but under ten times. Methods used by the authors: Amplification with reference gene primers provided the estimates of nucleated cell counts. The data were produced by immunoSEQ multiplex PCR, yet TCRdb's version contains in-frame clones alone and is incomplete. Clone size and V and J calls were adopted from that table, with D and trimming inferred from the DNA. Of 150,000 to 200,000 clones listed, roughly 85% are singletons. The sample belongs to a study of blood T cell repertoires in COVID-19. As for the study in general: Sites across the United States, Italy and Spain contributed samples from acute and convalescent COVID-19. T cells, B-cell-depleted T cells, or PBMCs provided the cDNA or gDNA that served as material.

Germline CDR1 reads SGHTA; CDR2 reads FQGNSA. V lost 0 bases, J lost 3 bases, and 12 bases lay in between. The CDR3 is 16 residues long. The V call is TRBV7-2, the J call TRBJ1-3; D is uncertain. The source material was peripheral blood. This TCR came from an elderly woman with acute or convalescent COVID-19. CDR3 region: CASSLASGGIGNTIYF. The CDR3 DNA sequence: TGTGCCAGCAGCTTAGCCTCTGGCGGGATTGGAAACACCATATATTTT.